A single sample is the source of the 11 T cell receptor beta chains below, sequenced in a study of CD8 T cells in ankylosing spondylitis. TCRdb used MiXCR to reprocess the 5' RACE reads, holding one entry per CDR3 protein. The sample holds some 220,000 distinct CDR3 sequences, 8% to 10% seen once. Sequencing input: blood, either unsorted or a sorted T cell fraction (not recorded which). The receptors stem from a female donor with ankylosing spondylitis or in good health (not recorded which).

This clonotype was seen a handful of times. The rearrangement uses TRBV20-1 and TRBJ2-1; 9 positions match TRBD2. Germline V gene data show CDR1 as DFQATT and CDR2 as SNEGSKA (reference sequence). J gave up 6 bases and V 3 bases, and 9 bases lay outside the gene matches. The CDR3 extends over 15 amino acids. CDR3 protein: CSASGRREGLNEQFF. Written as DNA, the CDR3 is TGCAGTGCTAGTGGTCGGCGGGAGGGCCTCAATGAGCAGTTCTTC.

This clonotype has just a few counts. This chain joins TRBV14 and TRBJ2-1, with 10 positions matching TRBD2. Trimming at V came to 8 bases and at J to 4 bases, leaving 8 bases not matched to a gene. Germline lookup yields CDR1 SGHDN and CDR2 FVKESK. The CDR3 contains 15 residues. CDR3 nucleotides: TGTGCCAGCGAGAGCGGGACTAGCGAGTACAATGAGCAGTTCTTC. As protein: CASESGTSEYNEQFF.

This clonotype has a count of ten or more. The rearrangement links TRBV24-1 to TRBJ2-1; D is possibly TRBD1 (6 bases). Between the trimmed V and J ends, which lost 3 bases and 8 bases, there was a span of 10 bases. From germline, CDR1 is KGHDR and CDR2 SFDVKD. The CDR3 consists of 13 residues. This chain's CDR3 is CATSDTGKDEQFF. The CDR3 nucleotides are TGTGCCACCAGTGATACAGGGAAGGATGAGCAGTTCTTC.

This clonotype has ten or more counts. The chain links TRBV5-1 to TRBJ2-7; 9 bases match TRBD1. Germline CDR1 is SGHRS and CDR2 is YFSETQ. Germline trimming cut 4 bases from V and 1 base from J; bases unmatched to any gene: 9. This CDR3 has 16 residues. The CDR3, as DNA: TGCGCCAGCAGCCCCTTTAGGGGACAGGGATCCTACGAGCAGTACTTC. Protein: CASSPFRGQGSYEQYF.

This clonotype was detected many times. The chain uses TRBV12-3 or TRBV12-4 and TRBJ2-7, with TRBD1 matching over 8 bases. This CDR3 region has 13 residues. Trimming took 5 bases from V and 3 from J; bases not matched to a gene: 3. The CDR3 sequence is CASSLTGGYEQYF. For the CDR3, the DNA is TGTGCCAGCAGTCTCACAGGGGGCTACGAGCAGTACTTC.

Points on this clonotype: This clone may be a read error of a much larger clone one base away. The V call is TRBV24-1, the J call TRBJ2-3; 8 positions match TRBD1. The CDR3 spans 12 residues. The germline V gene encodes CDR1 KGHDR and CDR2 SFDVKD. The CDR3 is CVTGQGADTQYF. Written as DNA, the CDR3 is TGTGTCACAGGACAGGGAGCAGATACGCAGTATTTT.

This clonotype was detected ten times or more. This chain links TRBV11-2 with TRBJ2-2; D unclear. There are 13 residues in the CDR3. V lost 8 bases to trimming and J lost 7 bases, with 14 bases between them. Per the germline V gene, CDR1 is SGHAT and CDR2 is FQNNGV. This CDR3 reads CASRKVAVGELFF. CDR3 sequence (DNA): TGTGCCAGCCGGAAGGTCGCGGTCGGGGAGCTGTTTTTT.

This clonotype was picked up many times. The chain has TRBV20-1 and TRBJ2-1; tentative D call: TRBD1 (6 bases). Germline V lookup: CDR1 DFQATT, CDR2 SNEGSKA (reference sequence). The length of the CDR3 is 14 residues. For the CDR3, the DNA is TGCAGCCGCCCGAGGGGGACAAACTACAATGAGCAGTTCTTC. Amino acid sequence: CSRPRGTNYNEQFF.

This clonotype showed up many times. The chain is built from TRBV10-3 and TRBJ1-1; TRBD1 aligns across 10 bases. CDR1 and CDR2 from the germline V gene are ENHRY and SYGVKD. The CDR3 totals 15 residues. V was pared by 8 bases and J by 3 bases, with 9 bases of the junction left unmatched. Written as DNA, the CDR3 is TGTGCCATCCGGGACAGGGGTGCGTCGGACACTGAAGCTTTCTTT. Encoded protein: CAIRDRGASDTEAFF.

This clonotype appeared many times. The rearrangement uses TRBV15 and TRBJ2-3, with D hard to call. V was cut by 1 base and J by 0 bases, with 11 bases left in between. CDR1 is LNHNV and CDR2 is YYDKDF in the germline V gene (reference sequence). The CDR3 loop spans 16 amino acids. DNA for the CDR3: TGTGCCACCAGCAGAGGTGCGGACGGTAGCACAGATACGCAGTATTTT. This translates into CATSRGADGSTDTQYF.

This clonotype was observed at least ten times. The chain has TRBV20-1 and TRBJ2-5; D possibly corresponds to TRBD2 (7 bases). The CDR3 length is 14 residues. Trimming stripped 5 bases from V and 1 base from J, with 14 bases between. CDR1 DFQATT and CDR2 SNEGSKA come from the germline V gene (reference sequence). The CDR3 here is CSASRGGSQETQYF. As DNA, the CDR3 is TGCAGTGCTTCACGCGGGGGCAGCCAAGAGACCCAGTACTTC.